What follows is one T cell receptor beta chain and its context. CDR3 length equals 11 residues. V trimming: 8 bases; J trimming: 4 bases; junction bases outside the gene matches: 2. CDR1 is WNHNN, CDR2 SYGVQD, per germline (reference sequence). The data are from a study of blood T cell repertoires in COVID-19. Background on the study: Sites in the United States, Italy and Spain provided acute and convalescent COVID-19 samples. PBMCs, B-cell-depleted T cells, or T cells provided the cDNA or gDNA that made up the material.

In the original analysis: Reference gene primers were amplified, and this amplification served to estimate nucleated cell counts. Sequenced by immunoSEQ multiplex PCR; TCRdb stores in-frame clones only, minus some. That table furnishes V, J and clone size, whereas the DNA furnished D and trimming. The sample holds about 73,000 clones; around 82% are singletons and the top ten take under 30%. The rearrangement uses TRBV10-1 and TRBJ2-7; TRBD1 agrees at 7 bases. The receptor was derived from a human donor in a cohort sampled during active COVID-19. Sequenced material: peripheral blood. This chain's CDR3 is CASGQEYEQYF. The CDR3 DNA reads TGCGCCAGCGGACAGGAATACGAGCAGTACTTC.